These T cell receptor beta chains were read from a single sample in a study of blood T cell repertoires in COVID-19. Sequencing used immunoSEQ multiplex PCR; TCRdb keeps in-frame clones, though not all of them. The repertoire holds 140,000 to 150,000 clones, with around 80% as singletons. The source material was peripheral blood. The receptors originated from a man in his 70s who had recovered from COVID-19. Each CDR3 is given with its conserved first and last residue. The D gene is left open where the match is weak. Part of the rows lack a size; the others show once, few, many or a class for expanded clones.

>NA|TRBD2|TRBV10-3|TRBJ2-1
TGTGCCATCAGGGCGGGACTAACGGACTACAATGAGCAGTTCTTC
CAIRAGLTDYNEQFF
>NA|TRBD1|TRBV5-4|TRBJ2-7
TGTGCCAGCAGCCGGGGACAGGGGATGTACCACGAGCAGTACTTC
CASSRGQGMYHEQYF
>NA|NA|TRBV6-5|TRBJ1-1
TGTGCCAGCAGTTACGATTGGGGGCCGAACACTGAAGCTTTCTTT
CASSYDWGPNTEAFF
>NA|NA|TRBV6-2/TRBV6-3|TRBJ2-7
TGTGCCAGCAGCCAGCGGACGTACGAGCAGTACTTC
CASSQRTYEQYF
>NA|TRBD2|TRBV4-3|TRBJ2-7
TGCGCCAGCAGCCAAGAAACTAGCGGCACCTACGAGCAGTACTTC
CASSQETSGTYEQYF
>NA|NA|TRBV7-9|TRBJ2-7
TGTGCCAGCAGCTCATCAATAGACTTCTCCTACGAGCAGTACTTC
CASSSSIDFSYEQYF
>NA|TRBD1|TRBV19|TRBJ2-7
TGTGCCAGTAGCCGACAGGGGCCCTCCTACGAGCAGTACTTC
CASSRQGPSYEQYF
>NA|TRBD1|TRBV5-1|TRBJ1-6
TGCGCCAGCAGCGCCCGACAGGGGAAGGATTCACCCCTCCACTTT
CASSARQGKDSPLHF
>NA|TRBD1|TRBV5-1|TRBJ1-1
TGCGCCAGCAGCCCCCTGCAGGGGGACGGCACTGAAGCTTTCTTT
CASSPLQGDGTEAFF
>NA|TRBD2|TRBV6-2/TRBV6-3|TRBJ2-3
TGTGCCAGCAGGCCTAGCGGGATATCAGATACGCAGTATTTT
CASRPSGISDTQYF
>NA|TRBD2|TRBV4-1|TRBJ2-3
TGCGCCAGCAGCCAAGTGGGACTAGGGGACGATACGCAGTATTTT
CASSQVGLGDDTQYF
>NA|TRBD2|TRBV30|TRBJ2-7
TGTGCCTGGAGCGGGAGGGCGGGAGCCGTATACGAGCAGTACTTC
CAWSGRAGAVYEQYF
>NA|NA|TRBV7-9|TRBJ1-1
TGTGCCAGCAGCTTAGCGCTAATTGGCACTGAAGCTTTCTTT
CASSLALIGTEAFF
>NA|TRBD2|TRBV2|TRBJ2-1
TGTGCCAGCAGTGAAGAGGGAGGGCCCTCTGATGAGCAGTTCTTC
CASSEEGGPSDEQFF
>few|NA|TRBV9|TRBJ1-3
TGTGCCAGCAGCGACTCAGGGAACTCTGGAAACACCATATATTTT
CASSDSGNSGNTIYF
>once|NA|TRBV5-1|TRBJ1-2
TGCGCCAGCGCCCTGGACAGTGGGTATGGCTACACCTTC
CASALDSGYGYTF
>few|TRBD1|TRBV24-1|TRBJ2-1
TGTGCCACCAGTGACTCGGGACAGGGGGTTTTGGGTGAGCAGTTCTTC
CATSDSGQGVLGEQFF
>NA|NA|TRBV7-9|TRBJ2-3
TGTGCCAGCAGCTGGACAGACGGGGAGACAGATACGCAGTATTTT
CASSWTDGETDTQYF
>NA|NA|TRBV14|TRBJ1-4
TGTGCCAGCAGCCCACTAGGGCGGCCCTTACTGTTTTTT
CASSPLGRPLLFF
>NA|NA|TRBV12-3/TRBV12-4|TRBJ2-3
TGTGCCAGCAGTCCATTACACGTGGATACGCAGTATTTT
CASSPLHVDTQYF
>NA|NA|TRBV19|TRBJ1-1
TGTGCCAGTAGCTTGGTGGCGGGAATGAACACTGAAGCTTTCTTT
CASSLVAGMNTEAFF
>once|TRBD1|TRBV30|TRBJ1-2
TGTGCCTGGAGTGTCCACAGGGGGTACTATGGCTACACCTTC
CAWSVHRGYYGYTF
>NA|NA|TRBV30|TRBJ2-1
TGTGCCTGGGACTACGGAAGGAGTTCCTACAATGAGCAGTTCTTC
CAWDYGRSSYNEQFF
>few|TRBD1|TRBV11-1|TRBJ1-3
TGTGCCAGCAGTCGCGGACAGGCTTCCTCTGGAAACACCATATATTTT
CASSRGQASSGNTIYF
>NA|TRBD1|TRBV6-6|TRBJ1-6
TGTGCCAGCAGTCGAGACGGGACAGGTGCCTATAATTCACCCCTCCACTTT
CASSRDGTGAYNSPLHF
>NA|NA|TRBV18|TRBJ2-7
TGTGCCAGCTCACCATTCCCCCACGGGAAGAGCTCCTACGAGCAGTACTTC
CASSPFPHGKSSYEQYF
>NA|NA|TRBV2|TRBJ1-5
TGTGCCAGCAGTGAGCGGATGAGAGATCAGCCCCAGCATTTT
CASSERMRDQPQHF
>NA|NA|TRBV5-1|TRBJ2-1
TGCGCCAGCAGCTCTGGACTAACGCAGTTCTTC
CASSSGLTQFF
>few|NA|TRBV30|TRBJ1-2
TGTGCCTGGGGGCGGGGCCTTGGGTATGGCTACACCTTC
CAWGRGLGYGYTF